Listed below are T cell receptor beta chains from one sample, sequenced in a study of T cell responses to AZD1222 COVID-19 vaccine. Repertoires were generated with immunoSEQ multiplex PCR, while TCRdb's copy carries only in-frame clones and drops some. The sample has about 130,000 clones, more than 75% seen once. The specimen was peripheral blood, collected on day 0 of AZD1222 vaccination. These receptors were taken from an adult in good health. Both conserved end residues are part of each CDR3. D genes are given only for firm matches. Clone size, where shown, is once, few, many, or a class for clones that have expanded.

TRBJ2-5 TRBV4-1 13 . . TGCGCCAGCAGCCAAGTCGGGGGAGAGACCCAGTACTTC CASSQVGGETQYF
TRBJ1-2 TRBV7-9 13 . . TGTGCCAGCAGCTTAGCGCAGGGTCATGGCTACACCTTC CASSLAQGHGYTF
TRBJ1-2 TRBV27 11 once TRBD1 TGTGCCAGCTCCAGGGGGAATGGCTACACCTTC CASSRGNGYTF
TRBJ1-1 TRBV13 15 once . TGTGCCAGCAGCTTATTCGGGCTTTGGGGCACTGAAGCTTTCTTT CASSLFGLWGTEAFF
TRBJ2-3 TRBV12-3/TRBV12-4 13 . . TGTGCCAGCAGTTTAGGGGGGATAGATACGCAGTATTTT CASSLGGIDTQYF
TRBJ1-4 TRBV10-3 16 once . TGTGCCATCAGTGCGCTCAGCTCTACATCGAATGAAAAACTGTTTTTT CAISALSSTSNEKLFF
TRBJ1-2 TRBV7-8 13 . . TGTGCCAGCAGCTCTGGGGGGCGCGATGGCTACACCTTC CASSSGGRDGYTF
TRBJ2-2 TRBV7-2 18 . . TGTGCCAGCAGCTTAGGAAGGTTGAGCAGGGGCGGGACCGGGGAGCTGTTTTTT CASSLGRLSRGGTGELFF
TRBJ2-1 TRBV6-5 15 . . TGTGCCAGCAGTCCTACAGGGGGGGGCGTCGGTGAGCAGTTCTTC CASSPTGGGVGEQFF
TRBJ1-1 TRBV4-1 15 . TRBD1 TGCGCCAGCAGCCAGTTGACAGGGGCGGACACTGAAGCTTTCTTT CASSQLTGADTEAFF
TRBJ1-2 TRBV19 15 once . TGTGCCAGTAGTATCTTAGGAGGTTCTAACTATGGCTACACCTTC CASSILGGSNYGYTF
TRBJ2-2 TRBV30 14 . . TGTGCCTGGAGTTTCCAGACCGGACTGGGGGAGCTGTTTTTT CAWSFQTGLGELFF
TRBJ2-7 TRBV19 14 once TRBD1 TGTGCCAGTAGTATGCTGGACAGGGCCTACGAGCAGTACTTC CASSMLDRAYEQYF
TRBJ2-2 TRBV19 14 . TRBD1 TGTGCCACATTGGACAGGGCTGACACCGGGGAGCTGTTTTTT CATLDRADTGELFF
TRBJ1-1 TRBV9 13 once . TGTGCCAGCAGCGTCGGGGGGGACACTGAAGCTTTCTTT CASSVGGDTEAFF
TRBJ1-1 TRBV28 14 . . TGTGCCAGCAGTCCCCTGGATTCGAACACTGAAGCTTTCTTT CASSPLDSNTEAFF
TRBJ1-5 TRBV5-4 13 once . TGTGCCAGCAGCTATGCCCCAAATCAGCCCCAGCATTTT CASSYAPNQPQHF
TRBJ2-7 TRBV11-3 13 . . TGTGCCAGCAGCTTTAGCGAGTCCCGAGAGCAGTACTTC CASSFSESREQYF
TRBJ1-1 TRBV7-2 17 . . TGTGCCAGCAGCCTGGCGGTGTGGGGAACATCGAGCACTGAAGCTTTCTTT CASSLAVWGTSSTEAFF
TRBJ1-2 TRBV10-1 16 . . TGCGCCAGCAGTGATCGGGGGAAGGTAGGATCGGGTGGCTACACCTTC CASSDRGKVGSGGYTF
TRBJ2-1 TRBV9 15 . . TGTGCCAGCAGCGTAGAGGGTAGAGGGGCCAATGAGCAGTTCTTC CASSVEGRGANEQFF
TRBJ1-6 TRBV28 15 . . TGTGCCAGCAGTTTATGGTACAGGCCGCCAGGCCCCCTCCACTTT CASSLWYRPPGPLHF
TRBJ2-7 TRBV27 11 . . TGTGCCAGCAGTCTACAGGGCGAGCAGTACTTC CASSLQGEQYF
TRBJ2-2 TRBV30 15 . . TGTGCCTGGAGTGTAGGTCAGAGCGAGACCGGGGAGCTGTTTTTT CAWSVGQSETGELFF